Below, 2 T cell receptor beta chains from the same sample are listed, as sequenced in a study of Graves' ophthalmopathy and Graves' hyperthyroidism. RNA transcripts served as template for amplifying TCR beta CDR3 sequences. HTBI-primed RT-PCR formed the first round, and a multiplex PCR formed the second. TCRdb processed the multiplex PCR reads anew with MiXCR; each CDR3 protein has one entry. The sample contains about 370,000 distinct CDR3 sequences, 18% of which appear only once. The sequenced sample consisted of peripheral blood. These TCRs come from a woman aged 18 to 35 with Graves' ophthalmopathy.

The V call is TRBV20-1, the J call TRBJ2-2; 9 bases map to TRBD2. Losses at the gene ends were 0 bases for V and 3 bases for J; bases not matched to a gene: 8. There are 17 residues in the CDR3. Germline V gene sequence: CDR1 DFQATT, CDR2 SNEGSKA (reference sequence). CDR3 protein: CSARDPGGGVDTGELFF. The DNA of the CDR3 is TGCAGTGCTAGAGATCCGGGCGGGGGGGTGGACACCGGGGAGCTGTTTTTT.

This clonotype occurred many times. J is TRBJ1-2 and V is TRBV6-2 or TRBV6-3; D is unclear. Trimming took 5 bases from V and 1 from J, leaving 8 bases between them. The germline V gene encodes CDR1 MNHEY and CDR2 SVGEGT. The CDR3 is 13 residues long. For the CDR3, the DNA is TGTGCCAGCAGTCGGACGGTTAACTATGGCTACACCTTC. Amino acids: CASSRTVNYGYTF.